This is a list of T cell receptor beta chains from one sample in a study of control samples from healthy donors and cancer patients. Sequencing was performed with immunoSEQ multiplex PCR; in TCRdb, only in-frame clones are kept and a portion is missing. The sample records some 95,000 clones, roughly 90% being singletons. The specimen was blood. The receptors come from a human donor in good health. The donor label of this sample is uncertain. The CDR3 runs from the conserved cysteine through the conserved F or W. Each record gives: D gene, V gene, clone size, J gene, CDR3 DNA, CDR3 protein. D genes are given only for firm matches. Size is omitted from some rows. Given values are once, few, many or a class for expanded clones.

d_gene: .; v_gene: TRBV19; abundance: once; j_gene: TRBJ1-1; CDR3nt: TGTGCCAGTAGTAACGCCAGGACGAACACTGAAGCTTTCTTT; CDR3aa: CASSNARTNTEAFF
d_gene: TRBD1; v_gene: TRBV7-9; abundance: .; j_gene: TRBJ2-7; CDR3nt: TGTGCCAGCAGCTCGGGGACAGGGGGCTTCTACGAGCAGTACTTC; CDR3aa: CASSSGTGGFYEQYF
d_gene: .; v_gene: TRBV6-5; abundance: .; j_gene: TRBJ2-7; CDR3nt: TGTGCCAGCACCAGGGAAATCAACGAGCAGTACTTC; CDR3aa: CASTREINEQYF
d_gene: .; v_gene: TRBV10-3; abundance: once; j_gene: TRBJ1-3; CDR3nt: TGTGCCATCAGTGGACCAAGCTCTGGAAACACCATATATTTT; CDR3aa: CAISGPSSGNTIYF
d_gene: .; v_gene: TRBV19; abundance: .; j_gene: TRBJ1-6; CDR3nt: TGTGCCAGTAGTATAGAAGGGTTAGGTTCACCCCTCCACTTT; CDR3aa: CASSIEGLGSPLHF
d_gene: .; v_gene: TRBV19; abundance: .; j_gene: TRBJ1-5; CDR3nt: TGTGCCAGTAGTCGGGGGACCTATAGCAATCAGCCCCAGCATTTT; CDR3aa: CASSRGTYSNQPQHF
d_gene: .; v_gene: TRBV9; abundance: .; j_gene: TRBJ2-3; CDR3nt: TGTGCCAGCAGCGTGTCCCCACAATACTCAGATACGCAGTATTTT; CDR3aa: CASSVSPQYSDTQYF
d_gene: TRBD2; v_gene: TRBV3-1/TRBV3-2; abundance: .; j_gene: TRBJ2-3; CDR3nt: TGTGCCAGCAGCCCGACCGGGAGGCTCACAGATACGCAGTATTTT; CDR3aa: CASSPTGRLTDTQYF
d_gene: TRBD1; v_gene: TRBV19; abundance: .; j_gene: TRBJ1-6; CDR3nt: TGTGCCAGTAGTGGTAGACAGGGGCGAAATTCACCCCTCCACTTT; CDR3aa: CASSGRQGRNSPLHF
d_gene: TRBD2; v_gene: TRBV11-2; abundance: .; j_gene: TRBJ2-3; CDR3nt: TGTGCCAGCAGCTTAGCCCCTAGCGGGGCTTATAATACGCAGTATTTT; CDR3aa: CASSLAPSGAYNTQYF
d_gene: .; v_gene: TRBV5-6; abundance: .; j_gene: TRBJ2-1; CDR3nt: TGTGCCAGCACCAGGTCCCAGAGTCCGTTTGGTGAGCAGTTCTTC; CDR3aa: CASTRSQSPFGEQFF
d_gene: TRBD2; v_gene: TRBV5-1; abundance: few; j_gene: TRBJ2-1; CDR3nt: TGCGCCAGCAGCTTGGTCGGACTAGCGGGGGATCTCGACAATGAGCAGTTCTTC; CDR3aa: CASSLVGLAGDLDNEQFF
d_gene: TRBD1; v_gene: TRBV3-1/TRBV3-2; abundance: .; j_gene: TRBJ2-2; CDR3nt: TGTGCCAGCAGACGGACAGGGACCGTCGGGGAGCTGTTTTTT; CDR3aa: CASRRTGTVGELFF
d_gene: TRBD1; v_gene: TRBV18; abundance: once; j_gene: TRBJ2-1; CDR3nt: TGTGCCAGCTCACCGGCTGGGACAGTCTACAATGAGCAGTTCTTC; CDR3aa: CASSPAGTVYNEQFF
d_gene: .; v_gene: TRBV3-1/TRBV3-2; abundance: .; j_gene: TRBJ2-5; CDR3nt: TGTGCCAGCAGGTCTGCGGGGCCGCGGGAGACCCAGTACTTC; CDR3aa: CASRSAGPRETQYF
d_gene: .; v_gene: TRBV7-9; abundance: .; j_gene: TRBJ1-3; CDR3nt: TGTGCCAGCAGTCCGACCTCCGGCCAGCGCTCTGGAAACACCATATATTTT; CDR3aa: CASSPTSGQRSGNTIYF
d_gene: TRBD1; v_gene: TRBV29-1; abundance: .; j_gene: TRBJ1-2; CDR3nt: TGCAGCGTTGACGACACAGGGGGCGGAGGCTACACCTTC; CDR3aa: CSVDDTGGGGYTF
d_gene: .; v_gene: TRBV5-1; abundance: .; j_gene: TRBJ1-1; CDR3nt: TGCGCCAGCATAGGGGGCACTGAAGCTTTCTTT; CDR3aa: CASIGGTEAFF
d_gene: .; v_gene: TRBV9; abundance: .; j_gene: TRBJ1-1; CDR3nt: TGTGCCAGCAGCCTTTGCACTGAAGCTTTCTTT; CDR3aa: CASSLCTEAFF
d_gene: TRBD1; v_gene: TRBV5-1; abundance: once; j_gene: TRBJ2-2; CDR3nt: TGCGCCAGCAGCTTGGGACAGGGGAGCCCCACCGGGGAGCTGTTTTTT; CDR3aa: CASSLGQGSPTGELFF
d_gene: .; v_gene: TRBV12-3/TRBV12-4; abundance: once; j_gene: TRBJ2-1; CDR3nt: TGTGCCAGCAGTAACCGGGACGAGCAGTTCTTC; CDR3aa: CASSNRDEQFF
d_gene: .; v_gene: TRBV29-1; abundance: once; j_gene: TRBJ2-6; CDR3nt: TGCAGCGTTGAAGATCCTTACGGGGACTCTGGGGCCAACGTCCTGACTTTC; CDR3aa: CSVEDPYGDSGANVLTF
d_gene: .; v_gene: TRBV30; abundance: .; j_gene: TRBJ1-1; CDR3nt: TGTGCCTGGACCAGGAACAGGGACTCTGAAGCTTTCTTT; CDR3aa: CAWTRNRDSEAFF
d_gene: TRBD1; v_gene: TRBV5-4; abundance: once; j_gene: TRBJ1-5; CDR3nt: TGTGCCAGCAGCCCGGGACAGGGTGAGGTCTGGGGTCAGCCCCAGCATTTT; CDR3aa: CASSPGQGEVWGQPQHF
d_gene: TRBD1; v_gene: TRBV11-2; abundance: .; j_gene: TRBJ2-3; CDR3nt: TGTGCCAGCAGCCCACAGGGGAGCACAGATACGCAGTATTTT; CDR3aa: CASSPQGSTDTQYF
d_gene: .; v_gene: TRBV15; abundance: .; j_gene: TRBJ1-2; CDR3nt: TGTGCCACCAGCAGCCACGTAACTTCGTATGGCTACACCTTC; CDR3aa: CATSSHVTSYGYTF
d_gene: .; v_gene: TRBV12-5; abundance: .; j_gene: TRBJ1-6; CDR3nt: TGTGCTAGTGGTTTGGTTCTTCAGTCAAATAATTCACCCCTCCACTTT; CDR3aa: CASGLVLQSNNSPLHF
d_gene: TRBD1; v_gene: TRBV18; abundance: .; j_gene: TRBJ1-1; CDR3nt: TGTGCCAGCTCAACCGCAGGGGGCGATGGGACTGAAGCTTTCTTT; CDR3aa: CASSTAGGDGTEAFF
d_gene: TRBD2; v_gene: TRBV7-8; abundance: once; j_gene: TRBJ2-5; CDR3nt: TGTGCCAGCCTCTACTCAGCGGGGGGACAAGAGACCCAGTACTTC; CDR3aa: CASLYSAGGQETQYF
d_gene: .; v_gene: TRBV24-1; abundance: .; j_gene: TRBJ1-1; CDR3nt: TGTGCCACCAGTGACCCCAGTTCAAGAGAAGAAGCTTTCTTT; CDR3aa: CATSDPSSREEAFF
d_gene: .; v_gene: TRBV6-5; abundance: once; j_gene: TRBJ2-1; CDR3nt: TGTGCCAGCAGTTACGGCAATGAGCAGTTCTTC; CDR3aa: CASSYGNEQFF
d_gene: .; v_gene: TRBV27; abundance: .; j_gene: TRBJ1-4; CDR3nt: TGTGCCAGCAGTCCGGGGACGGGCCTTGGGAATGAAAAACTGTTTTTT; CDR3aa: CASSPGTGLGNEKLFF
d_gene: TRBD2; v_gene: TRBV30; abundance: .; j_gene: TRBJ2-1; CDR3nt: TGTGCCTGGAGTGTCGGCGGGGGGTGGAATGAGCAGTTCTTC; CDR3aa: CAWSVGGGWNEQFF
d_gene: .; v_gene: TRBV15; abundance: .; j_gene: TRBJ2-6; CDR3nt: TGTGCCACCAGCCGCACAATCTCTGGGGCCAACGTCCTGACTTTC; CDR3aa: CATSRTISGANVLTF
d_gene: .; v_gene: TRBV10-3; abundance: .; j_gene: TRBJ2-5; CDR3nt: TGTGCCATCAGTCCGTTATCGGGGGCGGTGGAGACCCAGTACTTC; CDR3aa: CAISPLSGAVETQYF
d_gene: .; v_gene: TRBV7-9; abundance: .; j_gene: TRBJ1-3; CDR3nt: TGTGCCAGCAGCTTAAGCAGGGGTAACACCATATATTTT; CDR3aa: CASSLSRGNTIYF
d_gene: TRBD2; v_gene: TRBV3-1/TRBV3-2; abundance: .; j_gene: TRBJ2-7; CDR3nt: TGTGCCAGCAGCCAAGTTCCTCGCCTAGCGGGGCCGGGGGAGCAGTACTTC; CDR3aa: CASSQVPRLAGPGEQYF
d_gene: TRBD1; v_gene: TRBV3-1/TRBV3-2; abundance: .; j_gene: TRBJ1-3; CDR3nt: TGTGCCAGCAGCCAAGCGGGACAGGGGCACGAAAACACCATATATTTT; CDR3aa: CASSQAGQGHENTIYF
d_gene: .; v_gene: TRBV4-3; abundance: .; j_gene: TRBJ2-4; CDR3nt: TGCGCCAGCAGCCAAGAAGACGGGTTCAAAAACATTCAGTACTTC; CDR3aa: CASSQEDGFKNIQYF
d_gene: TRBD1; v_gene: TRBV6-5; abundance: .; j_gene: TRBJ2-4; CDR3nt: TGTGCCAGCAGTACCACCGGGACAGGGTCCATTCAGTACTTC; CDR3aa: CASSTTGTGSIQYF